This is a list of T cell receptor beta chains from one sample in a study of cytomegalovirus exposure and HLA in healthy donors. Profiling relied on immunoSEQ multiplex PCR, and the TCRdb table lists in-frame clones only, not all of them. The sample table sets out about 77,000 clones. Material: PBMCs. Receptors originate from a man in his forties or fifties in good health and CMV-seropositive. CDR3s include the opening cysteine and the closing phenylalanine or tryptophan.

J gene: TRBJ1-6
V gene: TRBV25-1
CDR3 length: 16
CDR3 protein: CASSDWVGTAGSPLHF

J gene: TRBJ1-2
V gene: TRBV10-3
CDR3 length: 11
CDR3 protein: CAISPGGGYTF

J gene: TRBJ1-1
V gene: TRBV30
CDR3 length: 15
CDR3 protein: CAWSKAMGLPIEAFF

J gene: TRBJ2-6
V gene: TRBV19
CDR3 length: 15
CDR3 protein: CASSISPGQVRVLTF

J gene: TRBJ2-4
V gene: TRBV5-3
CDR3 length: 16
CDR3 protein: CARRDSRRLAKNIQYF

J gene: TRBJ1-2
V gene: TRBV28
CDR3 length: 14
CDR3 protein: CASSLNTGFDGYTF

J gene: TRBJ1-2
V gene: TRBV9
CDR3 length: 14
CDR3 protein: CASSVVGAGYGYTF

J gene: TRBJ2-3
V gene: TRBV19
CDR3 length: 15
CDR3 protein: CASSLEGTYTDTQYF

J gene: TRBJ1-5
V gene: TRBV5-1
CDR3 length: 18
CDR3 protein: CASSLAFPYEYSNQPQHF

J gene: TRBJ1-4
V gene: TRBV4-2
CDR3 length: 16
CDR3 protein: CASSQAVGGASEKLFF

J gene: TRBJ2-1
V gene: TRBV7-8
CDR3 length: 13
CDR3 protein: CASSFGGAGEQFF

J gene: TRBJ1-2
V gene: TRBV7-9
CDR3 length: 17
CDR3 protein: CASSLARGGADQYGYTF

J gene: TRBJ1-5
V gene: TRBV4-1
CDR3 length: 18
CDR3 protein: CASSQETIAPALVQPQHF

J gene: TRBJ2-1
V gene: TRBV18
CDR3 length: 14
CDR3 protein: CASSPRTIDNEQFF

J gene: TRBJ2-6
V gene: TRBV19
CDR3 length: 15
CDR3 protein: CASNPIYSGANVLTF

J gene: TRBJ2-3
V gene: TRBV4-1
CDR3 length: 16
CDR3 protein: CASSQALAGGADTQYF

J gene: TRBJ1-5
V gene: TRBV28
CDR3 length: 12
CDR3 protein: CASGGGRQPQHF

J gene: TRBJ1-1
V gene: TRBV28
CDR3 length: 15
CDR3 protein: CASSPGGTPGSEAFF

J gene: TRBJ2-5
V gene: TRBV11-1
CDR3 length: 13
CDR3 protein: CASSRVLQETQYF

J gene: TRBJ1-6
V gene: TRBV5-5
CDR3 length: 14
CDR3 protein: CASRQMGVNSPLHF

J gene: TRBJ2-5
V gene: TRBV5-8
CDR3 length: 13
CDR3 protein: CATSRDSQETQYF

J gene: TRBJ2-7
V gene: TRBV5-4
CDR3 length: 17
CDR3 protein: CASTLPEDPGLAGEQYF

J gene: TRBJ1-3
V gene: TRBV13
CDR3 length: 15
CDR3 protein: CASSLGDYSGNTIYF

J gene: TRBJ2-4
V gene: TRBV6-6
CDR3 length: 15
CDR3 protein: CASSYGQGVENIQYF

J gene: TRBJ2-1
V gene: TRBV25-1
CDR3 length: 15
CDR3 protein: CASSDGRGNYNEQFF

J gene: TRBJ1-2
V gene: TRBV7-9
CDR3 length: 14
CDR3 protein: CASSPLAGNYGYTF

J gene: TRBJ2-7
V gene: TRBV5-1
CDR3 length: 15
CDR3 protein: CASSRLAGLVHEQYF

J gene: TRBJ1-2
V gene: TRBV18
CDR3 length: 13
CDR3 protein: CASSPPSTYGYTF

J gene: TRBJ2-6
V gene: TRBV6-1
CDR3 length: 14
CDR3 protein: CASLDSWGANVLTF

J gene: TRBJ2-1
V gene: TRBV2
CDR3 length: 14
CDR3 protein: CASRGLAGLTEQFF

J gene: TRBJ1-6
V gene: TRBV5-1
CDR3 length: 14
CDR3 protein: CASSLQGDNSPLHF

J gene: TRBJ1-2
V gene: TRBV9
CDR3 length: 16
CDR3 protein: CASSVGGILDDYGYTF

J gene: TRBJ1-3
V gene: TRBV7-9
CDR3 length: 12
CDR3 protein: CASSWEGNTIYF

J gene: TRBJ1-2
V gene: TRBV9
CDR3 length: 15
CDR3 protein: CASSYLSGGGYGYTF

J gene: TRBJ1-2
V gene: TRBV7-9
CDR3 length: 15
CDR3 protein: CASSLGQAPNYGYTF

J gene: TRBJ1-5
V gene: TRBV2
CDR3 length: 15
CDR3 protein: CASRGVTMGNQPQHF

J gene: TRBJ2-7
V gene: TRBV6-6
CDR3 length: 15
CDR3 protein: CASRGSLPPGGEQYF

J gene: TRBJ2-1
V gene: TRBV5-1
CDR3 length: 16
CDR3 protein: CASSLGYRGSDNEQFF

J gene: TRBJ1-2
V gene: TRBV29-1
CDR3 length: 14
CDR3 protein: CSVEGLDQNYGYTF

J gene: TRBJ2-3
V gene: TRBV27
CDR3 length: 15
CDR3 protein: CASSLSGRRTDTQYF

J gene: TRBJ1-6
V gene: TRBV9
CDR3 length: 14
CDR3 protein: CASSPPVDNSPLHF

J gene: TRBJ1-1
V gene: TRBV19
CDR3 length: 11
CDR3 protein: CASKTGDEAFF

J gene: TRBJ1-2
V gene: TRBV28
CDR3 length: 16
CDR3 protein: CASRDTGGFKGYGYTF

J gene: TRBJ2-7
V gene: TRBV19
CDR3 length: 15
CDR3 protein: CASSTRDRAGYEQYF

J gene: TRBJ2-5
V gene: TRBV15
CDR3 length: 14
CDR3 protein: CATSRATGQETQYF

J gene: TRBJ1-2
V gene: TRBV5-6
CDR3 length: 13
CDR3 protein: CASSLNPGQGFTF

J gene: TRBJ2-7
V gene: TRBV10-3
CDR3 length: 14
CDR3 protein: CAISPQRFSYEQYF

J gene: TRBJ1-5
V gene: TRBV5-1
CDR3 length: 13
CDR3 protein: CASSATFGQPQHF

J gene: TRBJ1-1
V gene: TRBV30
CDR3 length: 12
CDR3 protein: CAWSRGFTEAFF

J gene: TRBJ1-6
V gene: TRBV6-5
CDR3 length: 15
CDR3 protein: CASTLTGDKNSPLHF

J gene: TRBJ1-2
V gene: TRBV18
CDR3 length: 16
CDR3 protein: CASSPADRRANYGYTF

J gene: TRBJ2-5
V gene: TRBV6-1
CDR3 length: 15
CDR3 protein: CASNPMTGFQETQYF

J gene: TRBJ2-4
V gene: TRBV6-6
CDR3 length: 16
CDR3 protein: CASSFGDRGNGNIQYF

J gene: TRBJ1-2
V gene: TRBV4-2
CDR3 length: 14
CDR3 protein: CASSQAGPGGGYTF

J gene: TRBJ1-2
V gene: TRBV9
CDR3 length: 13
CDR3 protein: CASSAGRGVGYTF

J gene: TRBJ1-2
V gene: TRBV6-5
CDR3 length: 13
CDR3 protein: CASSYRTGYGYTF

J gene: TRBJ2-1
V gene: TRBV5-1
CDR3 length: 15
CDR3 protein: CASRPGLAGGNEQFF

J gene: TRBJ1-2
V gene: TRBV19
CDR3 length: 11
CDR3 protein: CASGPGRPVTF

J gene: TRBJ1-5
V gene: TRBV6-1
CDR3 length: 14
CDR3 protein: CASSPPGGNQPQHF